These 13 T cell receptor beta chains originate from one sample sequenced in a study of blood T cell repertoires in COVID-19. Measured with immunoSEQ multiplex PCR; TCRdb has only the in-frame clones, and not every one. Among about 110,000 clones listed, over 60% were seen once. Sequenced input: peripheral blood. Receptors originate from an elderly woman with acute or convalescent COVID-19.

This chain joins TRBV6-2 or TRBV6-3 and TRBJ2-2; 7 bases agree with TRBD1. The CDR3 loop spans 15 amino acids. The V gene's germline CDR1 is MNHEY and CDR2 SVGEGT. V lost 6 bases to trimming and J lost 3 bases; unmatched junction nucleotides: 7. The CDR3 here is CASSSDRWYTGELFF. The CDR3 nucleotides read TGTGCCAGCAGCTCGGACAGGTGGTACACCGGGGAGCTGTTTTTT.

The genes are TRBV28 and TRBJ1-6, with D possibly matching TRBD1 (5 bases). The CDR3 runs 15 residues. Trimming pared 7 bases from V and 6 bases from J, leaving 16 bases between. CDR1 and CDR2 from the germline V gene are MDHEN and SYDVKM. In DNA form, the CDR3 reads TGTGCCAGCACCAGGGACTCTTGGAGTAATTCACCCCTCCACTTT. Amino acid sequence: CASTRDSWSNSPLHF.

This clone was counted a few times. The chain combines TRBV19 with TRBJ2-7; D may be TRBD1 (6 bases). The CDR3 has 17 residues. The V and J ends lost 2 bases and 3 bases respectively, with 20 bases between them. Germline-derived CDR1 and CDR2 are LNHDA and SQIVND (reference sequence). CDR3 sequence: CASSILYVGAQVYEQYF. The CDR3 coding sequence is TGTGCCAGTAGTATACTTTACGTGGGGGCACAGGTCTACGAGCAGTACTTC.

This clone was observed a few times. The J gene is TRBJ1-1, the V gene TRBV25-1, with D hard to call. CDR3 length equals 13 residues. Germline V lookup: CDR1 MGHDK, CDR2 SYGVNS. V was trimmed by 11 bases and J by 1 base, leaving 14 bases between them. The CDR3 sequence is CAARESGNTEAFF. The CDR3 coding sequence is TGTGCCGCCCGGGAGTCCGGGAACACTGAAGCTTTCTTT.

The rearrangement joins TRBV7-6 to TRBJ1-2, with D perhaps TRBD1 (6 bases). Looked up from germline, CDR1 is SGHVS and CDR2 is FNYEAQ. CDR3 length: 12 amino acids. The V and J ends lost 5 bases and 8 bases respectively, with 12 bases between them. The DNA of the CDR3 is TGTGCCAGCAGCGCTACAGGGAAAGGCTACACCTTC. Encoded protein: CASSATGKGYTF.

This clone has only one observation. This chain uses TRBV7-3 with TRBJ2-1, with 8 bases fitting TRBD1. The CDR3 extends over 15 amino acids. V was pared by 5 bases and J by 5 bases, with 8 bases of the junction left unmatched. Germline CDR1 SGHTA, CDR2 FQGTGA. The CDR3 is CASSLDRGGHNEQFF. Written as DNA, the CDR3 is TGTGCCAGCAGCCTCGACAGGGGAGGACACAATGAGCAGTTCTTC. Full variable domain (missing parts from reference TRBV7-3 and TRBJ2-1): GAGVSQTPSNKVTEKGKYVELRCDPISGHTALYWYRQSLGQGPEFLIYFQGTGAADDSGLPNDRFFAVRPEGSVSTLKIQRTERGDSAVYLCASSLDRGGHNEQFFGPGTRLTVL.

This rearrangement joins TRBV6-5 to TRBJ2-3; TRBD1 might be the D (6 bases). V was trimmed by 6 bases and J by 2 bases, leaving 15 bases between them. The germline V gene has CDR1 MNHEY and CDR2 SVGAGI. There are 15 residues in the CDR3. In DNA form, the CDR3 reads TGTGCCAGCAGAGACTACAGGGTTTCCACAGATACGCAGTATTTT. Translation: CASRDYRVSTDTQYF.

This chain connects TRBV24-1 to TRBJ2-1, with a weak D call TRBD2 (6 bases). Looked up from germline, CDR1 is KGHDR and CDR2 is SFDVKD. V was shortened by 5 bases and J by 7 bases, with 14 bases between the two germline ends. The CDR3 runs to 14 residues. The CDR3 here is CATSGDAAGNEQFF. For the CDR3, the DNA is TGTGCCACCAGTGGGGACGCCGCGGGGAATGAGCAGTTCTTC.

The chain couples TRBV27 to TRBJ1-2, with D unresolved. Trimming removed 3 bases at V and 0 bases at J, with 8 bases between. This CDR3 contains 14 residues. Germline loops: CDR1 MNHEY, CDR2 SMNVEV (reference sequence). The CDR3 region is CASSFSGPNYGYTF. CDR3 coding DNA: TGTGCCAGCAGTTTCAGCGGGCCTAACTATGGCTACACCTTC.

The gene calls are TRBV7-8 and TRBJ2-7, with D hard to call. Trimming removed 7 bases from V and 4 bases from J, with 17 bases in between. Germline-derived CDR1 and CDR2 are SGHVS and FQNEAQ. The CDR3 runs 14 residues. CDR3 DNA: TGTGCCAGCACCCTGGGCCCAGGCACATACGAGCAGTACTTC. Translating gives CASTLGPGTYEQYF.

The chain is built from TRBV15 and TRBJ1-1; D possibly corresponds to TRBD1 (5 bases). Trimming took off 4 bases at V and 0 bases at J, with 12 bases between the two ends. This CDR3 region has 15 residues. Germline CDR1 LNHNV, CDR2 YYDKDF (reference sequence). CDR3 region: CATSTPRGLNTEAFF. CDR3 in DNA: TGTGCCACCAGCACCCCCCGGGGGTTGAACACTGAAGCTTTCTTT. The full variable domain, its missing parts supplied by reference TRBV15 and TRBJ1-1, is DAMVIQNPRYQVTQFGKPVTLSCSQTLNHNVMYWYQQKSSQAPKLLFHYYDKDFNNEADTPDNFQSRRPNTSFCFLDIRSPGLGDTAMYLCATSTPRGLNTEAFFGQGTRLTVV.

V usage is TRBV7-2 and J usage is TRBJ1-5, with D possibly TRBD1 on 6 matching bases. Germline CDR1 SGHTA, CDR2 FQGNSA. This CDR3 has 14 amino acids. Trimming stripped 5 bases from V and 5 bases from J, with 13 bases between. This chain's CDR3 is CASSPTGSHQPQHF. The CDR3 DNA sequence: TGTGCCAGCAGCCCTACAGGGTCTCATCAGCCCCAGCATTTT.

The chain has TRBV2 and TRBJ2-7; 10 nucleotides match TRBD1. The CDR3 is 15 residues long. V lost 6 bases, J lost 4 bases, and 9 bases stayed unmatched. CDR1 and CDR2 from the germline V gene are SNHLY and FYNNEI. Here the CDR3 DNA reads TGTGCCAGCAGCCTTCCGGGACAGGGGAAGTACGAGCAGTACTTC. It translates to CASSLPGQGKYEQYF.